This is a list of T cell receptor beta chains from one sample in a study of T cells in Graves' hyperthyroidism and ophthalmopathy. TCRdb passed the multiplex PCR reads through MiXCR, listing each CDR3 protein once. The sample has 600,000 to 800,000 distinct CDR3 sequences, 30% to 40% seen once; the top ten hold less than 35%. The sample taken for sequencing was blood. The receptors originated from a woman in her 40s with Graves' hyperthyroidism. The CDR3 runs from the conserved cysteine through the conserved F or W. D genes are given only for firm matches. A row's size may be missing; if present it is once, few, many or a size class.

CDR3aa: CSARRTGGYSNQPQHF
CDR3nt: TGCAGTGCTAGGAGGACAGGGGGATATAGCAATCAGCCCCAGCATTTT
j_gene: TRBJ1-5
v_gene: TRBV20-1
abundance: few
d_gene: TRBD1

CDR3aa: CASSRPRDTLFTEAFF
CDR3nt: TGTGCCAGCAGCCGCCCCCGGGACACATTGTTTACTGAAGCTTTCTTT
j_gene: TRBJ1-1
v_gene: TRBV2
abundance: few
d_gene: -

CDR3aa: CSARDKDGPSGANVLTF
CDR3nt: TGCAGTGCTAGAGATAAGGACGGGCCCTCTGGGGCCAACGTCCTGACTTTC
j_gene: TRBJ2-6
v_gene: TRBV20-1
abundance: -
d_gene: -

CDR3aa: CASSWRGPSGNTIYF
CDR3nt: TGTGCCAGCAGTTGGCGGGGCCCCTCTGGAAACACCATATATTTT
j_gene: TRBJ1-3
v_gene: TRBV12-3/TRBV12-4
abundance: -
d_gene: -

CDR3aa: CAIGEKDNCGYTF
CDR3nt: TGTGCCATCGGTGAGAAGGATAACTGTGGCTACACCTTC
j_gene: TRBJ1-2
v_gene: TRBV10-3
abundance: -
d_gene: -

CDR3aa: CASSYRREQYF
CDR3nt: TGTGCCAGCAGTTACCGGCGCGAGCAGTACTTC
j_gene: TRBJ2-7
v_gene: TRBV6-5
abundance: many
d_gene: -

CDR3aa: CASRYSGRGHEQYF
CDR3nt: TGTGCCAGCAGATATAGCGGGAGGGGCCACGAGCAGTACTTC
j_gene: TRBJ2-7
v_gene: TRBV6-5
abundance: -
d_gene: TRBD2

CDR3aa: CASSQKGASSYNEQYF
CDR3nt: TGTGCCAGCAGCCAGAAGGGCGCAAGCTCCTACAATGAGCAGTACTTC
j_gene: TRBJ2-7
v_gene: TRBV11-2
abundance: -
d_gene: -

CDR3aa: CASSKGTGVLEGGYTF
CDR3nt: TGCGCCAGCTCCAAGGGGACCGGAGTTTTGGAAGGGGGCTACACCTTC
j_gene: TRBJ1-2
v_gene: TRBV4-3
abundance: -
d_gene: -

CDR3aa: CASSSRGGGEAFF
CDR3nt: TGTGCCAGTAGTTCCCGGGGGGGAGGTGAAGCTTTCTTT
j_gene: TRBJ1-1
v_gene: TRBV19
abundance: many
d_gene: -

CDR3aa: CASSSPDRSDTEALF
CDR3nt: TGTGCCAGCAGCTCCCCGGACAGGTCGGACACTGAAGCTCTCTTT
j_gene: TRBJ1-1
v_gene: TRBV7-2
abundance: -
d_gene: TRBD1

CDR3aa: CASRGQDLNTEAFF
CDR3nt: TGCGCCAGCCGAGGACAGGATCTGAACACTGAAGCTTTCTTT
j_gene: TRBJ1-1
v_gene: TRBV10-2
abundance: -
d_gene: TRBD1